This TCR beta chain was recovered during a study of shared clonotypes between healthy human individuals. Study results and caveats: Rarefaction exposed incomplete sorted-subset sequencing despite large depth.

TCRdb's copy holds only in-frame clones and misses some; the assay was immunoSEQ multiplex PCR. The repertoire includes about 700,000 clones, around two thirds of them detected once, and 1.5% to 2% sits in the top ten. About this clone: The antigen is unknown.

V was clipped by 4 bases and J by 0 bases, with 11 bases between them. The germline V gene has CDR1 SNHLY and CDR2 FYNNEI. The CDR3 contains 15 residues. Sequenced input: memory CD4+ T cells sorted from blood. This sample's subset: CD45RA-negative fraction. This TCR was sampled from a woman aged 30 to 39 in good health. The rearrangement uses TRBV2 and TRBJ2-3; D ambiguous. CDR3 loop: CASSGSRASTDTQYF. In DNA form, the CDR3 reads TGTGCCAGCAGTGGGTCGAGAGCTAGCACAGATACGCAGTATTTT. Filled out from reference TRBV2 and TRBJ2-3, the complete variable domain reads EPEVTQTPSHQVTQMGQEVILRCVPISNHLYFYWYRQILGQKVEFLVSFYNNEISEKSEIFDDQFSVERPDGSNFTLKIRSTKLEDSAMYFCASSGSRASTDTQYFGPGTRLTVL.